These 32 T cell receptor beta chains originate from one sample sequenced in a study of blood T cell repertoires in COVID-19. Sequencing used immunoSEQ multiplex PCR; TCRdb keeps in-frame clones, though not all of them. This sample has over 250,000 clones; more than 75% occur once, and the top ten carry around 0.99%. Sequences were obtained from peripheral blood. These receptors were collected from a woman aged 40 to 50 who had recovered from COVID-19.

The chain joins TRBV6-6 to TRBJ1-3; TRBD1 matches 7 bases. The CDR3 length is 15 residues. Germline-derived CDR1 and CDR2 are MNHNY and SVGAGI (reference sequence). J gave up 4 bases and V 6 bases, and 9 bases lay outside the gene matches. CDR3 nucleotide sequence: TGTGCCAGCAGCCAAATCGACAGGGTGGGAAACACCATATATTTT. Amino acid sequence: CASSQIDRVGNTIYF.

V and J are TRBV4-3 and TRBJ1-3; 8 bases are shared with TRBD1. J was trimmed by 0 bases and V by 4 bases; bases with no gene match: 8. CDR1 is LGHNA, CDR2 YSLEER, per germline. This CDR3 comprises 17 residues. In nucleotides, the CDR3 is TGCGCCAGCAGCCGGAGCGGACAGGGCAACTCTGGAAACACCATATATTTT. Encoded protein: CASSRSGQGNSGNTIYF.

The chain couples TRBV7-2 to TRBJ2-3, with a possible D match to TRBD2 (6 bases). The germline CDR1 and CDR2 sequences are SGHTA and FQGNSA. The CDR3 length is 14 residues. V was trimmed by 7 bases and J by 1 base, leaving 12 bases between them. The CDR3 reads CASTPGVGTDTQYF. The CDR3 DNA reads TGTGCCAGCACCCCGGGGGTGGGCACAGATACGCAGTATTTT.

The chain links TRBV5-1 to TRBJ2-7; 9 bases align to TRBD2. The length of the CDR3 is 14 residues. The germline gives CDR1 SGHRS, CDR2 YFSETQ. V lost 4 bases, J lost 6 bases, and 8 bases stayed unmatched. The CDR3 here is CASSPIAGVGEQYF. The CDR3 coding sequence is TGCGCCAGCAGCCCCATAGCGGGAGTGGGCGAGCAGTACTTC.

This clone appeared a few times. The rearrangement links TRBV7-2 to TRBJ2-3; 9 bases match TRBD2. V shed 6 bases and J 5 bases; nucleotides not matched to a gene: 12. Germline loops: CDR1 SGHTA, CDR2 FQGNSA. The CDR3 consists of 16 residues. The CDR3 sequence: CASRKAGGRAGDTQYF. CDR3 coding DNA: TGTGCCAGCAGGAAAGCAGGCGGGAGGGCCGGAGATACGCAGTATTTT.

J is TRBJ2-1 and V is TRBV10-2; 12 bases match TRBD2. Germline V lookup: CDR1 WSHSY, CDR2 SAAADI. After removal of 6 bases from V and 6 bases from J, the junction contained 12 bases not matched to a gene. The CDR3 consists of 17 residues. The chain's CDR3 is CASRTSGSPSLVNEQFF. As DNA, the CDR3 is TGCGCCAGCAGGACTAGCGGGAGCCCCAGCCTGGTCAATGAGCAGTTCTTC.

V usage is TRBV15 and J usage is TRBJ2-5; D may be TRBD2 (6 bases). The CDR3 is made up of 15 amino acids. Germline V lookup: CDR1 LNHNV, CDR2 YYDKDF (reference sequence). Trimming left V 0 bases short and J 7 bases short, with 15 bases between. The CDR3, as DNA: TGTGCCACCAGCAGAGAGGAGGGCAGGACGGGGACCCAGTACTTC. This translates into CATSREEGRTGTQYF. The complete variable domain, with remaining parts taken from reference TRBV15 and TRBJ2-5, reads DAMVIQNPRYQVTQFGKPVTLSCSQTLNHNVMYWYQQKSSQAPKLLFHYYDKDFNNEADTPDNFQSRRPNTSFCFLDIRSPGLGDTAMYLCATSREEGRTGTQYFGPGTRLLVL.

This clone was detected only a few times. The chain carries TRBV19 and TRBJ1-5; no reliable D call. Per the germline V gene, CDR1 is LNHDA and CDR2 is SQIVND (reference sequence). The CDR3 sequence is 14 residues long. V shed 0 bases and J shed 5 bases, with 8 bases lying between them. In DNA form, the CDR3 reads TGTGCCAGTAGTATAGATGGGAGCTATCAGCCCCAGCATTTT. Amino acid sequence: CASSIDGSYQPQHF.

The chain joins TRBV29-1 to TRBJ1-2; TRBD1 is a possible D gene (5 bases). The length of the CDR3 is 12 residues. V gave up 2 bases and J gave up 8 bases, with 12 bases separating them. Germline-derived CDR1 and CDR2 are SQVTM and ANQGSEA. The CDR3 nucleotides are TGCAGCGTTGAACCGGGGAGGGGCGGCTACACCTTC. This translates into CSVEPGRGGYTF.

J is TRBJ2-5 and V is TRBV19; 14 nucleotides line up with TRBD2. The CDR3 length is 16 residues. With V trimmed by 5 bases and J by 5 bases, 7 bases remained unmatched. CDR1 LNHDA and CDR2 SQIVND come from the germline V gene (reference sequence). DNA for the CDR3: TGTGCCAGTAGTCCCCGACTAGCGGGAGGGCCGGAGACCCAGTACTTC. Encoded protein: CASSPRLAGGPETQYF.

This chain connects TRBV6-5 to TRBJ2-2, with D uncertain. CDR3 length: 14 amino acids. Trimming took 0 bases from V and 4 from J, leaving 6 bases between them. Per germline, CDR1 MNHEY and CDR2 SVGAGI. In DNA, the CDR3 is TGTGCCAGCAGTTACTCGGGCAGCACCGGGGAGCTGTTTTTT. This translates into CASSYSGSTGELFF.

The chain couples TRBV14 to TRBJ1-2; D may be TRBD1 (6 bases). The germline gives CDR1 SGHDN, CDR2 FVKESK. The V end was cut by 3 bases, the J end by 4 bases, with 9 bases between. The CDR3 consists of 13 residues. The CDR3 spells CASSHGQLYGYTF. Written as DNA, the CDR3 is TGTGCCAGCAGCCATGGACAGCTCTATGGCTACACCTTC.

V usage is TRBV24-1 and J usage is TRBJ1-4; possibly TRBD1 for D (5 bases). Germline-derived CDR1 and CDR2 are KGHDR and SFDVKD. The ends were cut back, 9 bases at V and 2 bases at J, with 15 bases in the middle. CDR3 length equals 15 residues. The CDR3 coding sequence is TGTGCCACCGTTTGTGCGGGACTGACTAATGAAAAACTGTTTTTT. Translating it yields CATVCAGLTNEKLFF.

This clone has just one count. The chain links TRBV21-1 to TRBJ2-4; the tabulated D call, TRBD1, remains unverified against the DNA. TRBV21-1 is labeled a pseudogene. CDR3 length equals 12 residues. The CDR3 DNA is TGTGCCAGCAGCAAAGAGGGGGACATTCAGTACTTC. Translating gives CASSKEGDIQYF.

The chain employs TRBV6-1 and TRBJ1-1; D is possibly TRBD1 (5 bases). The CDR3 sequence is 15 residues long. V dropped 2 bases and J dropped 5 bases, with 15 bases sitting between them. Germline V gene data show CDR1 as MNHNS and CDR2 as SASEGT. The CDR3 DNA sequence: TGTGCCAGCAGTGAATCCGGCAGGGTGGGAACTGAAGCTTTCTTT. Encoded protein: CASSESGRVGTEAFF.

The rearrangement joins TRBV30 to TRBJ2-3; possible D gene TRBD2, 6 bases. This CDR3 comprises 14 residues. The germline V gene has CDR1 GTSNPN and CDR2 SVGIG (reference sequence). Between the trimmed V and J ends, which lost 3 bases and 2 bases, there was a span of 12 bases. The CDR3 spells CAWRTSGITDTQYF. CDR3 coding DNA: TGTGCCTGGAGGACTAGTGGGATCACAGATACGCAGTATTTT.

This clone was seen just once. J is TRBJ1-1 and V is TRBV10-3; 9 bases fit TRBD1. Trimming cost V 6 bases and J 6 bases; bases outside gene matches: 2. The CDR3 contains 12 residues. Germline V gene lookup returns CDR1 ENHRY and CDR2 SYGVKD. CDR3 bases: TGTGCCATCAGGAGACAGGGGGCTGAAGCTTTCTTT. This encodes CAIRRQGAEAFF.

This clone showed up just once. In DNA form, the CDR3 reads TGTGCCAGCAGTGGGGGCCGGGCTAGCGGGAGGTACGAGCAGTACTTC. Translated, it gives CASSGGRASGRYEQYF. The gene calls are TRBV27 and TRBJ2-7; 11 positions match TRBD2. CDR1 and CDR2 from the germline V gene are MNHEY and SMNVEV (reference sequence). Trimming cost V 5 bases and J 4 bases; bases outside gene matches: 10. The CDR3 spans 16 residues.

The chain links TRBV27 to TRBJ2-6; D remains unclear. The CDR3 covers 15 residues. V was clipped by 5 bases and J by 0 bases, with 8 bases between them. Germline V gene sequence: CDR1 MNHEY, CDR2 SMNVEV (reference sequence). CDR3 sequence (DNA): TGTGCCAGCAGTGCCCAGGCCTCTGGGGCCAACGTCCTGACTTTC. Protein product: CASSAQASGANVLTF.

CDR3 in amino acids: CASSLGRLAKNIQYF. CDR3 sequence (DNA): TGCGCCAGCAGCTTGGGGCGGCTAGCCAAAAACATTCAGTACTTC. The chain recombines TRBV5-1 with TRBJ2-4; unclear D gene. The CDR3 consists of 15 residues. The V end was cut by 0 bases, the J end by 0 bases, with 7 bases between. Per germline, CDR1 SGHRS and CDR2 YFSETQ.

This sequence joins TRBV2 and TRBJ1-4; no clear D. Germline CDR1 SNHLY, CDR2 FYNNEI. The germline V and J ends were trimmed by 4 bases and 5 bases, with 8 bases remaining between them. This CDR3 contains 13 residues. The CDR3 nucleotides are TGTGCCAGCAGTGTGGGGAGAAATGAAAAACTGTTTTTT. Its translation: CASSVGRNEKLFF.

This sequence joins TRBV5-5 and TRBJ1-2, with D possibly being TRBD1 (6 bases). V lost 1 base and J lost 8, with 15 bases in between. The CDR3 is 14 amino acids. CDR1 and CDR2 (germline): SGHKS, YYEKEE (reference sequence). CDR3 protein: CASSLYAGAGGYTF. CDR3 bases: TGTGCCAGCAGCTTGTATGCGGGGGCGGGCGGCTACACCTTC.

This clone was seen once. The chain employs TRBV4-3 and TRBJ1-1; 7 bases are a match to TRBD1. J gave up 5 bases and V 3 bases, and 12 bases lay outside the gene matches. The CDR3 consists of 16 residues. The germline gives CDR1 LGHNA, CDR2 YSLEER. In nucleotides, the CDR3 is TGCGCCAGCAGCCAGGCCCCGACAGGGACCGGGACTGAAGCTTTCTTT. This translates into CASSQAPTGTGTEAFF.

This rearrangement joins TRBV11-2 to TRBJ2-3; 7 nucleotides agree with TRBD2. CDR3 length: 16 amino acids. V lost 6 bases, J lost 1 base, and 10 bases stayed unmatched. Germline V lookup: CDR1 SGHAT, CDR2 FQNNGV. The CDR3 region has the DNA TGTGCCAGCAGTCCCACGGGGCGGGAGCGCACAGATACGCAGTATTTT. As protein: CASSPTGRERTDTQYF. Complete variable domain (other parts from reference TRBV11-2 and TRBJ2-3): EAGVAQSPRYKIIEKRQSVAFWCNPISGHATLYWYQQILGQGPKLLIQFQNNGVVDDSQLPKDRFSAERLKGVDSTLKIQPAKLEDSAVYLCASSPTGRERTDTQYFGPGTRLTVL.

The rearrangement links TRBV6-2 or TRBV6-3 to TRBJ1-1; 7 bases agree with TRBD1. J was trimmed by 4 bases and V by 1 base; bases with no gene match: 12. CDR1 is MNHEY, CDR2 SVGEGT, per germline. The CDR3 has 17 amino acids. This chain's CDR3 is CASSYYRQGARGTEAFF. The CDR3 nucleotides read TGTGCCAGCAGTTACTACCGACAGGGCGCCAGGGGCACTGAAGCTTTCTTT.

Here the CDR3 DNA reads TGTGCCAGCAGTGAAGGGTTCGGCTCTGGAAACACCATATATTTT. This sequence encodes CASSEGFGSGNTIYF. V and J are TRBV2 and TRBJ1-3; D is uncertain. Germline V gene data show CDR1 as SNHLY and CDR2 as FYNNEI. The CDR3 is 15 residues long. V was pared by 1 base and J by 0 bases, with 7 bases between.

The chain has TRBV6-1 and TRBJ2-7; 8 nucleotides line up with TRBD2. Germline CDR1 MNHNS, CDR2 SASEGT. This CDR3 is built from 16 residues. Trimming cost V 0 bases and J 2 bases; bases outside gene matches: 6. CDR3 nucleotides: TGTGCCAGCAGTGAAGCGCCCGCGGGGGGTCCCTACGAGCAGTACTTC. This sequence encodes CASSEAPAGGPYEQYF.

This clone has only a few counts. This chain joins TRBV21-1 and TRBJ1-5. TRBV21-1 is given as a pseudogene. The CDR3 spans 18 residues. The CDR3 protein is CASSTNPAAIGGNQPQHF. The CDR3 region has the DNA TGTGCCAGCAGCACGAATCCGGCCGCAATCGGGGGCAATCAGCCCCAGCATTTT.

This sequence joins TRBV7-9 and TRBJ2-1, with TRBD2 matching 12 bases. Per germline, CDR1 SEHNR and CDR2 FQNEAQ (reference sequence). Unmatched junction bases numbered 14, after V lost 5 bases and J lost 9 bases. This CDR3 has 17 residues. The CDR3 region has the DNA TGTGCCAGCAGCACCCAGACTAGCGGGAGCCACGGGGGTGAGCAGTTCTTC. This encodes CASSTQTSGSHGGEQFF.

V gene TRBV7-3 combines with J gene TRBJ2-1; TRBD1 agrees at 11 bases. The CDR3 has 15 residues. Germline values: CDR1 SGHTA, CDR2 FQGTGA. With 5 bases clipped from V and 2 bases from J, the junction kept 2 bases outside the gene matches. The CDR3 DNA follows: TGTGCCAGCAGCAAGGGACAGGGGGCCTACAATGAGCAGTTCTTC. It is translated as CASSKGQGAYNEQFF. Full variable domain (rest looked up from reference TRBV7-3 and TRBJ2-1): GAGVSQTPSNKVTEKGKYVELRCDPISGHTALYWYRQSLGQGPEFLIYFQGTGAADDSGLPNDRFFAVRPEGSVSTLKIQRTERGDSAVYLCASSKGQGAYNEQFFGPGTRLTVL.

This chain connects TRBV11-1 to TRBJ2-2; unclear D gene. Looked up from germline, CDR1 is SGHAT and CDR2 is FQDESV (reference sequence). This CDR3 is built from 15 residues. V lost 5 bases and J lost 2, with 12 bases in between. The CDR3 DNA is TGTGCCAGCAGCCCGCTGGCGGCCAACACCGGGGAGCTGTTTTTT. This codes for CASSPLAANTGELFF.

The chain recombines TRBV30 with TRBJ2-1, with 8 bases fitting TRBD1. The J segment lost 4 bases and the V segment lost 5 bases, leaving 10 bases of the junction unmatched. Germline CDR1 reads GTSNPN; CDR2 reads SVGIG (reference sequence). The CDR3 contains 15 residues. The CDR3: CAWRGTGRAYNEQFF. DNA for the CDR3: TGTGCCTGGCGGGGGACAGGCAGAGCGTACAATGAGCAGTTCTTC.